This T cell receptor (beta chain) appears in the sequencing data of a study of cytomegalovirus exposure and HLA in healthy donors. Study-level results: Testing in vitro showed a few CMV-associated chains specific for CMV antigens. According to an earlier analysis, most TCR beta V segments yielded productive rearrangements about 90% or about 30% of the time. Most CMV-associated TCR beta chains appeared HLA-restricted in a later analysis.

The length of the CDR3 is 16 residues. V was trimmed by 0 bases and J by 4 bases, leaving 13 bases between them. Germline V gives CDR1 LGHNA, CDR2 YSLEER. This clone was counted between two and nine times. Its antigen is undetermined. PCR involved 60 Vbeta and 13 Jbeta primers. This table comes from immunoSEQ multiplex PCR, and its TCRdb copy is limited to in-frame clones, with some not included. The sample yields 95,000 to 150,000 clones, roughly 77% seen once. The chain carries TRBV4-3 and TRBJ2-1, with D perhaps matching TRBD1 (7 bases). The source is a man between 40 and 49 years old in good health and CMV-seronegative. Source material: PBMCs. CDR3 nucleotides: TGCGCCAGCAGCCAAGATGGAGGGGGCCCTTACAATGAGCAGTTCTTC. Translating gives CASSQDGGGPYNEQFF.